What follows describes a single T cell receptor beta chain. The antigen is not known. The data were obtained in a study of regulatory T cells in long-lasting Graves disease. For the study at large: Persistent Graves' disease denoted over 5 years of antithyroid drugs plus positive TSH receptor antibodies.

Time point in this sample: persistent/refractory GD, antithyroid drugs over 5 years with positive TRAb. Researchers made the TCR library from RNA that was extracted from PBMCs. General study findings and limits: Those with persistent disease had in common more public clonotypes (about 2,500) than new patients (roughly 930).

V was trimmed by 6 bases and J by 0 bases, leaving 10 bases between them. This CDR3 has 14 amino acids. Germline CDR1 and CDR2: SGHRS and YFSETQ. CDR3-region Arm-PCR and iRepertoire HTBI primers produced the TCR beta libraries. TCRdb recomputed calls from the multiplex PCR reads with MiXCR, one row per CDR3 protein. The profile shows approximately 470,000 distinct CDR3 sequences, more than 20% of them singletons. The receptor's source is a female donor with Graves disease. V is TRBV5-1 and J is TRBJ2-1; D unclear. The sequencing used peripheral blood mononuclear cells (PBMCs), collected when the disease was refractory, from a patient treated with antithyroid drugs. Written as DNA, the CDR3 is TGCGCCAGCACTCGCGGAAGCTCCTACAATGAGCAGTTCTTC. It encodes CASTRGSSYNEQFF. The variable domain in full, completed from reference TRBV5-1 and TRBJ2-1, reads KAGVTQTPRYLIKTRGQQVTLSCSPISGHRSVSWYQQTPGQGLQFLFEYFSETQRNKGNFPGRFSGRQFSNSRSEMNVSTLELGDSALYLCASTRGSSYNEQFFGPGTRLTVL.